This entry features one T cell receptor (beta chain) sequence. The data were obtained in a study of blood T cell repertoires in COVID-19. Study in general: PBMCs, B-cell-depleted T cells, or T cells were the source of the cDNA or gDNA that made up the material.

CDR3 size: 13 residues. Trimming removed 8 bases at V and 1 base at J, with 11 bases between. CDR1 is ENHRY and CDR2 is SYGVKD in the germline V gene. As originally analysed: Estimates of nucleated cell counts were drawn from the amplification of reference gene primers. Produced via immunoSEQ multiplex PCR; TCRdb's table is partial and in-frame only. V and J calls and clone size are as listed in that table; D and trimming were resolved from the DNA. Counted here are approximately 200,000 clones, 90% occurring once; the ten biggest clones make up 1.2%. The age range of participants was 18 to 89 years, with residence in some 25 US areas.

This rearrangement joins TRBV10-3 to TRBJ1-1, with D unresolved. The sample consisted of PBMCs or T cells enriched from blood (not recorded which). The clonotype comes from a young man who had recovered from COVID-19. CDR3 in DNA: TGTGCCATCTGTCGCGATTCGAACACTGAAGCTTTCTTT. It translates to CAICRDSNTEAFF.